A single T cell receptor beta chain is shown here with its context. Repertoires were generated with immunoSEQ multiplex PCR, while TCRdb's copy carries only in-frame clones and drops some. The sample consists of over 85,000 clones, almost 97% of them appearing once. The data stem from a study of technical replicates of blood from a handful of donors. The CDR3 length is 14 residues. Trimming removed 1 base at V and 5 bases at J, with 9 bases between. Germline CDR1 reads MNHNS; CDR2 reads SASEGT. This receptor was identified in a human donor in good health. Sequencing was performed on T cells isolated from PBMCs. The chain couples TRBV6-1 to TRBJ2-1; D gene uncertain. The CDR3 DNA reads TGTGCCAGCAGTGAAGTTGGCTCGAACAATGAGCAGTTCTTC. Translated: CASSEVGSNNEQFF.